Listed below are T cell receptor beta chains from one sample, sequenced in a study of T-cell reconstitution after alpha-beta-depleted transplantation in children. TCRdb ran MiXCR on the PCR reads and lists one entry per CDR3 protein. Of about 830,000 distinct CDR3 sequences in the sample, 16% were seen once. The material sequenced was PBMCs, mostly from graft donor cells, taken 360 days after TCRalphabeta/CD19-depleted stem cell transplant. These receptors all come from a male patient between 5 and 17 years old who had a stem cell transplant for acute lymphoblastic leukemia, so the T cells may come from the graft donor. Both conserved end residues are part of each CDR3. A D gene is named only where the DNA matches it firmly. Clone size is shown for a subset of rows, as once, few, many or a class of expanded clone.

length: 13
V: TRBV24-1
size: .
J: TRBJ1-2
D: .
CDR3: CATSPGQNYGYTF
DNA: TGTGCCACCTCTCCGGGACAAAACTATGGCTACACCTTC

length: 16
V: TRBV4-1
size: .
J: TRBJ2-1
D: TRBD2
CDR3: CASSQDQLAEDNEQFF
DNA: TGCGCCAGCAGCCAAGATCAACTAGCGGAAGACAATGAGCAGTTCTTC

length: 11
V: TRBV2
size: .
J: TRBJ2-1
D: .
CDR3: CASRNSNEQFF
DNA: TGTGCCAGCAGGAACAGCAATGAGCAGTTCTTC

length: 16
V: TRBV29-1
size: many
J: TRBJ2-1
D: TRBD2
CDR3: CSVAPMTSGRAGEQFF
DNA: TGCAGCGTTGCTCCAATGACTAGCGGGAGGGCCGGTGAGCAGTTCTTC

length: 19
V: TRBV9
size: .
J: TRBJ2-2
D: TRBD2
CDR3: CASSVPTSGRALNTGELFF
DNA: TGTGCCAGCAGCGTTCCTACTAGCGGGAGGGCCCTGAACACCGGGGAGCTGTTTTTT

length: 13
V: TRBV5-1
size: many
J: TRBJ2-1
D: .
CDR3: CASSLEVRNEQFF
DNA: TGCGCCAGCAGCTTGGAAGTACGCAATGAGCAGTTCTTC

length: 15
V: TRBV11-3
size: few
J: TRBJ2-2
D: .
CDR3: CASSGGLFSTGELFF
DNA: TGTGCCAGCTCAGGGGGACTCTTTTCCACCGGGGAGCTGTTTTTT

length: 13
V: TRBV7-9
size: few
J: TRBJ1-5
D: .
CDR3: CASSETGNQPQHF
DNA: TGTGCCAGCAGCGAAACAGGCAATCAGCCCCAGCATTTT

length: 15
V: TRBV11-3
size: .
J: TRBJ2-7
D: TRBD2
CDR3: CASSFSAGEGYEQYF
DNA: TGTGCCAGCAGCTTCTCTGCGGGAGAAGGCTACGAGCAGTACTTC

length: 16
V: TRBV9
size: few
J: TRBJ2-5
D: TRBD2
CDR3: CASTLGASGSGETQYF
DNA: TGTGCCAGCACCCTCGGGGCTAGCGGGAGCGGAGAGACCCAGTACTTC

length: 16
V: TRBV10-3
size: .
J: TRBJ2-7
D: TRBD2
CDR3: CAISERRLAGEDEQYF
DNA: TGTGCCATCAGTGAGCGCAGACTAGCGGGAGAGGACGAGCAGTACTTC

length: 15
V: TRBV20-1
size: few
J: TRBJ1-2
D: .
CDR3: CSARDQWQGIHGYTF
DNA: TGCAGTGCTAGAGACCAGTGGCAGGGGATTCATGGCTACACCTTC

length: 14
V: TRBV9
size: .
J: TRBJ1-1
D: TRBD1
CDR3: CASSNHRGHTEAFF
DNA: TGTGCCAGCAGCAACCACAGGGGGCACACTGAAGCTTTCTTT

length: 14
V: TRBV5-1
size: few
J: TRBJ2-5
D: .
CDR3: CASKGSGGQETQYF
DNA: TGCGCCAGCAAGGGTAGCGGAGGGCAAGAGACCCAGTACTTC

length: 15
V: TRBV27
size: many
J: TRBJ2-1
D: .
CDR3: CASSLGGRPYNEQFF
DNA: TGTGCCAGCAGTTTGGGCGGAAGACCCTACAATGAGCAGTTCTTC

length: 12
V: TRBV10-3
size: .
J: TRBJ1-5
D: .
CDR3: CAISESSRPQHF
DNA: TGTGCCATCAGTGAGTCGTCCCGGCCCCAGCATTTT

length: 20
V: TRBV21-1
size: .
J: TRBJ2-6
D: .
CDR3: CASSKSIGTGGPSGANVLTF
DNA: TGTGCCAGCAGCAAATCTATCGGGACAGGGGGCCCATCTGGGGCCAACGTCCTGACTTTC

length: 15
V: TRBV12-3/TRBV12-4
size: few
J: TRBJ2-1
D: TRBD2
CDR3: CASSLLPAGEEEQFF
DNA: TGTGCCAGCAGTTTACTCCCAGCGGGAGAGGAGGAGCAGTTCTTC

length: 15
V: TRBV7-9
size: .
J: TRBJ1-4
D: .
CDR3: CASSPIGGSNEKLFF
DNA: TGTGCCAGCTCTCCGATAGGAGGGTCGAATGAAAAACTGTTTTTT

length: 15
V: TRBV7-9
size: few
J: TRBJ2-5
D: TRBD2
CDR3: CASNAGTSAQETQYF
DNA: TGTGCCAGCAACGCCGGGACTAGCGCCCAAGAGACCCAGTACTTC

length: 15
V: TRBV12-3/TRBV12-4
size: many
J: TRBJ2-1
D: TRBD2
CDR3: CASSPGTSGSNEQFF
DNA: TGTGCCAGCAGTCCAGGGACTAGCGGGAGCAATGAGCAGTTCTTC

length: 14
V: TRBV3-1
size: many
J: TRBJ2-1
D: .
CDR3: CASSRGGRGNEQFF
DNA: TGTGCCAGCAGCCGTGGCGGGCGGGGCAATGAGCAGTTCTTC

length: 16
V: TRBV5-1
size: .
J: TRBJ2-3
D: .
CDR3: CASSLVGGPLTDTQYF
DNA: TGCGCCAGCAGCTTGGTGGGGGGACCCCTCACAGATACGCAGTATTTT

length: 12
V: TRBV15
size: few
J: TRBJ2-3
D: .
CDR3: CATSREEDTQYF
DNA: TGTGCCACCAGCAGAGAGGAGGATACGCAGTATTTT

length: 15
V: TRBV7-9
size: .
J: TRBJ1-1
D: .
CDR3: CASSLGRDMNTEAFF
DNA: TGTGCCAGCAGCTTGGGGCGCGACATGAACACTGAAGCTTTCTTT

length: 17
V: TRBV5-1
size: .
J: TRBJ2-5
D: TRBD1
CDR3: CASSLWIGTGEAETQYF
DNA: TGCGCCAGCAGCTTGTGGATAGGGACAGGGGAAGCAGAGACCCAGTACTTC

length: 16
V: TRBV7-3
size: few
J: TRBJ2-2
D: TRBD2
CDR3: CASSLLLAGSTGELFF
DNA: TGTGCCAGCAGCCTCCTACTAGCGGGATCCACCGGGGAGCTGTTTTTT

length: 19
V: TRBV24-1
size: few
J: TRBJ2-1
D: TRBD1
CDR3: CATSEGTGLYRSSYNEQFF
DNA: TGTGCCACCTCGGAAGGGACAGGGCTATACAGATCGTCCTACAATGAGCAGTTCTTC

length: 13
V: TRBV27
size: few
J: TRBJ1-6
D: .
CDR3: CASSRNYNSPLHF
DNA: TGTGCCAGCAGTCGGAACTATAATTCACCCCTCCACTTT

length: 13
V: TRBV18
size: .
J: TRBJ2-5
D: .
CDR3: CASSPPGVQTQYF
DNA: TGTGCCAGCTCACCACCTGGGGTTCAGACCCAGTACTTC

length: 16
V: TRBV20-1
size: few
J: TRBJ1-5
D: .
CDR3: CSARKGSSYSNQPQHF
DNA: TGCAGTGCTAGGAAGGGCTCCAGCTATAGCAATCAGCCCCAGCATTTT

length: 16
V: TRBV12-3/TRBV12-4
size: .
J: TRBJ2-2
D: .
CDR3: CASSPPAGLLFGELFF
DNA: TGTGCCAGCAGTCCACCCGCGGGGCTGTTGTTCGGGGAGCTGTTTTTT

length: 13
V: TRBV2
size: .
J: TRBJ1-2
D: TRBD1
CDR3: CASSKTGSYGYTF
DNA: TGTGCCAGCAGTAAGACAGGGAGCTATGGCTACACCTTC

length: 12
V: TRBV12-3/TRBV12-4
size: .
J: TRBJ2-7
D: .
CDR3: CASSFVPGEQYF
DNA: TGTGCCAGCAGTTTCGTCCCCGGGGAGCAGTACTTC

length: 15
V: TRBV5-1
size: .
J: TRBJ2-7
D: TRBD2
CDR3: CASSSPSGANYEQYF
DNA: TGCGCCAGCAGCTCTCCTAGCGGGGCAAACTACGAGCAGTACTTC

length: 14
V: TRBV19
size: .
J: TRBJ2-7
D: .
CDR3: CASSILGASYEQYF
DNA: TGTGCCAGTAGTATACTGGGGGCTTCCTACGAGCAGTACTTC

length: 15
V: TRBV12-3/TRBV12-4
size: many
J: TRBJ1-2
D: TRBD1
CDR3: CASTSGPGTGKSVGF
DNA: TGTGCCAGCACTTCCGGTCCCGGGACAGGGAAATCGGTGGGCTTC

length: 15
V: TRBV19
size: .
J: TRBJ2-1
D: .
CDR3: CASSSQSMGANEQFF
DNA: TGTGCCAGTAGTAGTCAGTCCATGGGGGCCAATGAGCAGTTCTTC

length: 13
V: TRBV4-1
size: few
J: TRBJ1-2
D: .
CDR3: CASRDDSNYGYTF
DNA: TGCGCCAGCAGAGATGACAGTAACTATGGCTACACCTTC

length: 14
V: TRBV10-3
size: few
J: TRBJ2-1
D: TRBD2
CDR3: CAIIQRENFGEQFF
DNA: TGTGCCATCATCCAGCGGGAGAATTTTGGTGAGCAGTTCTTC

length: 19
V: TRBV10-2
size: few
J: TRBJ2-1
D: TRBD2
CDR3: CASSDTAGTSFDSYNEQFF
DNA: TGCGCCAGCAGTGACACTGCCGGGACTAGCTTCGACTCCTACAATGAGCAGTTCTTC

length: 15
V: TRBV4-1
size: few
J: TRBJ2-3
D: TRBD2
CDR3: CASSQEAGGTDTQYF
DNA: TGCGCCAGCAGCCAAGAAGCGGGAGGCACAGATACGCAGTATTTT

length: 13
V: TRBV30
size: few
J: TRBJ2-7
D: TRBD1
CDR3: CAWNIQGAYEQYF
DNA: TGTGCCTGGAATATACAGGGGGCTTACGAGCAGTACTTC

length: 15
V: TRBV14
size: many
J: TRBJ2-7
D: TRBD1
CDR3: CASSQTETGAYEQYF
DNA: TGTGCCAGCAGCCAAACAGAGACAGGGGCCTACGAGCAGTACTTC

length: 16
V: TRBV10-3
size: .
J: TRBJ2-1
D: TRBD2
CDR3: CAIRKTSGSSYNEQFF
DNA: TGTGCCATCCGAAAAACTAGCGGGAGCTCCTACAATGAGCAGTTCTTC

length: 13
V: TRBV15
size: .
J: TRBJ2-1
D: .
CDR3: CATSQLRSNEQFF
DNA: TGTGCCACCAGCCAACTAAGAAGCAATGAGCAGTTCTTC

length: 15
V: TRBV4-2
size: .
J: TRBJ2-5
D: .
CDR3: CASSQEGILQETQYF
DNA: TGTGCCAGCAGCCAAGAAGGGATCCTCCAAGAGACCCAGTACTTC

length: 13
V: TRBV20-1
size: few
J: TRBJ2-7
D: TRBD1
CDR3: CSARQGALYEQYF
DNA: TGCAGTGCCCGACAGGGGGCTCTCTACGAGCAGTACTTC

length: 14
V: TRBV20-1
size: .
J: TRBJ2-7
D: .
CDR3: CSAREASGPYEQYF
DNA: TGCAGTGCTAGAGAGGCGAGCGGGCCCTACGAGCAGTACTTC